The 22 T cell receptor beta chains below were found in one sample sequenced in a study of cytomegalovirus exposure and HLA in healthy donors. PCR used 60 Vbeta primers and 13 Jbeta primers. Assay used: immunoSEQ multiplex PCR; TCRdb lists only in-frame clones, some missing. Seen here are about 190,000 clones, 84% observed once, and the top ten hold about 0.26%. Sequenced sample: PBMCs. The receptors come from a boy between 10 and 17 years old in good health and CMV-seronegative.

With respect to this clone: The junction departs from germline at one end; a sequencing error may be responsible. The gene calls are TRBV29-1 and TRBJ2-5; possibly TRBD2 for D (5 bases). Germline loops: CDR1 SQVTM, CDR2 ANQGSEA. The CDR3 spans 13 residues. CDR3 region: CSVRGIYQETQYF. The CDR3 DNA follows: TGCAGCGTTCGAGGGATTTACCAGGAGACCCAGTACTTC.

CDR3 loop: CSVRQGLGEQYF. For the CDR3, the DNA is TGCAGCGTCCGACAGGGCTTAGGGGAGCAGTACTTC. J is TRBJ2-7 and V is TRBV29-1; 7 nucleotides agree with TRBD1. With 6 bases clipped from V and 7 bases from J, the junction kept 9 bases outside the gene matches. Per germline, CDR1 SQVTM and CDR2 ANQGSEA. The CDR3 consists of 12 residues.

Here the CDR3 DNA reads TGTGCCAGCAGCCCAGGCCCTACTGCCCAGGACGAGCAGTACTTC. Residues: CASSPGPTAQDEQYF. The rearrangement links TRBV11-1 to TRBJ2-7, with unresolved D. V lost 5 bases, J lost 5 bases, and 19 bases lay in between. This CDR3 has 15 residues. Germline lookup yields CDR1 SGHAT and CDR2 FQDESV (reference sequence).

V and J are TRBV9 and TRBJ1-5; possibly TRBD1 for D (5 bases). V was trimmed by 3 bases and J by 3 bases, leaving 7 bases between them. Germline values: CDR1 SGDLS, CDR2 YYNGEE. The CDR3 is made up of 13 amino acids. CDR3 bases: TGTGCCAGCAGCGGGGGACTCAATCAGCCCCAGCATTTT. This codes for CASSGGLNQPQHF.

V usage is TRBV14 and J usage is TRBJ1-2; 9 bases fit TRBD1. This CDR3 has 14 amino acids. Trimming removed 1 base from V and 8 bases from J; junction bases left unmatched: 5. Germline V gene lookup returns CDR1 SGHDN and CDR2 FVKESK. The CDR3 nucleotides read TGTGCCAGCAGCCAAGCTAACAGGGGGCACGGCTACACCTTC. Translating it yields CASSQANRGHGYTF.

This clone was seen only a few times. V gene TRBV29-1 combines with J gene TRBJ2-5; 10 bases are a match to TRBD1. Trimming at V came to 7 bases and at J to 4 bases, leaving 3 bases not matched to a gene. Germline-derived CDR1 and CDR2 are SQVTM and ANQGSEA. The CDR3 totals 12 residues. The CDR3 protein is CSGTGGGETQYF. CDR3 sequence (DNA): TGCAGCGGGACAGGGGGTGGAGAGACCCAGTACTTC.

V is TRBV9 and J is TRBJ2-7, with D possibly TRBD1 on 6 matching bases. The germline V gene has CDR1 SGDLS and CDR2 YYNGEE. The CDR3 runs 14 residues. With 5 bases removed from V and 6 bases from J, the gap between germline ends came to 18 bases. The CDR3 DNA sequence: TGTGCCAGCAGTGTGGGTCAGGGGCTCCGCGAGCAGTACTTC. Its protein is CASSVGQGLREQYF.

In nucleotides, the CDR3 is TGCGCCAGCACCCCGGACAGGTACGAGCAGTACTTC. Protein sequence: CASTPDRYEQYF. The V and J genes are TRBV10-2 and TRBJ2-7; 7 bases are a match to TRBD1. The germline V gene encodes CDR1 WSHSY and CDR2 SAAADI. This CDR3 is 12 amino acids long. V was pared by 7 bases and J by 4 bases, with 4 bases of the junction left unmatched.

V and J are TRBV2 and TRBJ1-4; no definite D call. The CDR3 covers 12 residues. CDR1 is SNHLY, CDR2 FYNNEI, per germline. V gave up 6 bases and J gave up 10 bases, with 12 bases separating them. The CDR3 DNA sequence: TGTGCCAGCAGGGAGGGAGTCAGAAAACTGTTTTTT. Residues: CASREGVRKLFF.

The V and J genes are TRBV5-1 and TRBJ2-3; no clear D gene. V was shortened by 1 base and J by 0 bases, with 12 bases between the two germline ends. The germline V gene has CDR1 SGHRS and CDR2 YFSETQ. The CDR3 is made up of 16 amino acids. The CDR3 DNA sequence: TGCGCCAGCAGCTTGCAACATAAACATAGCACAGATACGCAGTATTTT. It specifies CASSLQHKHSTDTQYF.

The V and J genes are TRBV13 and TRBJ1-2, with 7 nucleotides matching TRBD1. J lost 5 bases, V lost 5 bases, and 8 bases had no gene match. Per germline, CDR1 PRHDT and CDR2 FYEKMQ (reference sequence). The CDR3 has 14 residues. The CDR3 region is CASSARDSRYGYTF. The CDR3 DNA follows: TGTGCCAGCAGCGCGCGGGACAGTAGATATGGCTACACCTTC.

The chain uses TRBV6-4 and TRBJ2-6; a possible D gene is TRBD1 (6 bases). The V end lost 0 bases, the J end lost 3 bases, and 6 bases lay between the germline ends. The germline gives CDR1 MRHNA, CDR2 SNTAGT. CDR3 length: 15 residues. Written as DNA, the CDR3 is TGTGCCAGCAGTGACTCACAGGGTGGGGCCAACGTCCTGACTTTC. It codes for CASSDSQGGANVLTF.

The rearrangement links TRBV29-1 to TRBJ1-1; 8 bases fit TRBD1. Germline values: CDR1 SQVTM, CDR2 ANQGSEA. Trimming took 7 bases from V and 3 from J; bases not matched to a gene: 4. The CDR3 is made up of 12 amino acids. The CDR3 DNA reads as TGCAGCGCCCCAGGGGGCCACACTGAAGCTTTCTTT. Residues: CSAPGGHTEAFF.

This clone was detected only a few times. The chain employs TRBV7-9 and TRBJ1-1; D call uncertain. Trimming removed 8 bases from V and 6 bases from J, with 10 bases in between. Germline lookup yields CDR1 SEHNR and CDR2 FQNEAQ (reference sequence). The length of the CDR3 is 11 residues. The DNA of the CDR3 is TGTGCCAGCGGGGAGGCCTCTGAAGCTTTCTTT. It codes for CASGEASEAFF.

Comment on this clone: Compared with germline, one end of the junction differs, possibly owing to a read error. The V call is TRBV29-1, the J call TRBJ2-7, with TRBD1 matching over 8 bases. CDR3 size: 13 residues. Germline CDR1 SQVTM, CDR2 ANQGSEA. CDR3 sequence: CSVAGQGTYGQYF. CDR3 in DNA: TGCAGCGTTGCTGGACAGGGAACCTACGGGCAGTACTTC.

The V call is TRBV5-5, the J call TRBJ1-5; D perhaps matches TRBD1 (5 bases). This CDR3 has 15 residues. V lost 2 bases and J lost 3, with 12 bases in between. Germline assignment: CDR1 SGHKS and CDR2 YYEKEE (reference sequence). CDR3 in DNA: TGTGCCAGCAGCTTCGGGGGGGAGTACAATCAGCCCCAGCATTTT. Amino acids: CASSFGGEYNQPQHF.

The chain links TRBV13 to TRBJ2-7, with 7 bases fitting TRBD1. Germline lookup yields CDR1 PRHDT and CDR2 FYEKMQ (reference sequence). This CDR3 region has 14 residues. V gave up 5 bases and J gave up 3 bases; unmatched junction bases: 7. The CDR3 nucleotides read TGTGCCAGCAGCAGGCAGGGACAGCTCTACGAGCAGTACTTC. Its protein is CASSRQGQLYEQYF.

V and J are TRBV5-1 and TRBJ2-3; 10 nucleotides agree with TRBD2. Germline values: CDR1 SGHRS, CDR2 YFSETQ. V trimming: 5 bases; J trimming: 4 bases; junction bases outside the gene matches: 4. The CDR3 is made up of 14 amino acids. CDR3 region: CASSSGGFPDTQYF. CDR3 nucleotides: TGCGCCAGCAGTAGCGGGGGGTTCCCAGATACGCAGTATTTT.

The genes are TRBV7-9 and TRBJ2-2; possible D gene TRBD2, 5 bases. Germline V gene data show CDR1 as SEHNR and CDR2 as FQNEAQ (reference sequence). Trimming stripped 1 base from V and 4 bases from J, with 19 bases between. This CDR3 is built from 18 residues. In DNA form, the CDR3 reads TGTGCCAGCAGCTTAGTGTTGGCCAGCCCGGCGGGCACCGGGGAGCTGTTTTTT. This encodes CASSLVLASPAGTGELFF.

The chain joins TRBV2 to TRBJ2-2; 10 bases are a match to TRBD2. Trimming cost V 4 bases and J 4 bases; bases outside gene matches: 6. Germline CDR1 and CDR2: SNHLY and FYNNEI. The CDR3 length is 16 residues. The CDR3 protein is CASSAGLAESTGELFF. The CDR3 nucleotides are TGTGCCAGCAGTGCAGGACTAGCGGAGAGCACCGGGGAGCTGTTTTTT.

This clone turned up a few times. The J gene is TRBJ2-3, the V gene TRBV7-9; D perhaps matches TRBD1 (6 bases). Trimming left V 8 bases short and J 3 bases short, with 9 bases between. The germline CDR1 and CDR2 sequences are SEHNR and FQNEAQ (reference sequence). The CDR3 has 12 residues. CDR3 loop: CASRQVTDTQYF. The CDR3 bases are TGTGCCAGCCGACAGGTGACAGATACGCAGTATTTT.

V usage is TRBV6-4 and J usage is TRBJ2-6, with 7 bases matching TRBD1. The trim removed 6 bases at V and 1 base at J, leaving 9 bases unmatched. Germline V gene data show CDR1 as MRHNA and CDR2 as SNTAGT. The CDR3 consists of 17 residues. CDR3 amino acids: CASSGDRDGSGANVLTF. The CDR3 nucleotides are TGTGCCAGCAGCGGGGACAGAGATGGATCTGGGGCCAACGTCCTGACTTTC.